This TCR beta chain stems from a study of regulatory T cells in long-lasting Graves disease. Trimming left V 1 base short and J 8 bases short, with 6 bases between. CDR3 size: 13 residues. From germline, CDR1 is MNHEY and CDR2 SMNVEV (reference sequence). This clonotype was counted between two and nine times. Time point described: newly diagnosed GD, antithyroid drugs for less than 3 months. PBMC RNA served as the TCR library source. CDR3 regions were amplified by Arm-PCR using iRepertoire HTBI primers to build TCR beta libraries. TCRdb passed the multiplex PCR reads through MiXCR, listing each CDR3 protein once. Here the sample spans about 560,000 distinct CDR3 sequences, about 16% being singletons. These sequences were also reported in another study, on T cells in Graves' hyperthyroidism and ophthalmopathy. That paper states: When the TCR CDR3 underwent first-round RT-PCR, the HTBI primer set was used.

The chain recombines TRBV27 with TRBJ1-6; D unclear. Sequenced here: peripheral blood mononuclear cells (PBMCs), sampled at new diagnosis, from a patient treated with antithyroid drugs. The sequence derives from a man younger than 35 with Graves disease. The CDR3 here is CASSLLWDSPLHF. CDR3 nucleotides: TGTGCCAGCAGTTTATTATGGGATTCACCCCTCCACTTT.